This T cell receptor (beta chain) was obtained from a study of blood T cell repertoires in COVID-19. Overall study context: Whether acute or convalescent, the COVID-19 samples came from the United States, Italy and Spain.

The authors' processing: Quantification of nucleated cells was approximated via reference gene primer amplification. Profiled with immunoSEQ multiplex PCR; TCRdb holds only in-frame clones, not every one. The V and J calls and clone size come from that table; D and trimming were worked out from the DNA. Of 200,000 to 300,000 clones listed, approximately 86% were seen once; the top ten hold roughly 5.6%. Seattle patient enrollment occurred during active infection, with longitudinal follow-up thereafter. The germline V and J ends were trimmed by 0 bases and 6 bases, with 12 bases remaining between them. Germline CDR1 SGHRS, CDR2 YFSETQ. CDR3 length equals 14 residues.

This TCR was recovered from a woman in her fifties or sixties with COVID-19, enrolled during active disease. This chain uses TRBV5-1 with TRBJ1-1, with D maybe TRBD1 (5 bases). The sequencing input was peripheral blood. In nucleotides, the CDR3 is TGCGCCAGCAGCTTGGTAGGGGCGGTGGCTGAAGCTTTCTTT. This codes for CASSLVGAVAEAFF.